The T cell receptor beta chain under discussion was sequenced for a study of blood T cell repertoires in COVID-19. The V gene's germline CDR1 is SGHRS and CDR2 YFSETQ. The CDR3 has 13 residues. Germline trimming cut 4 bases from V and 2 bases from J; bases unmatched to any gene: 3. TCRdb keeps only in-frame clones here, not all; method: immunoSEQ multiplex PCR. The repertoire holds around 200,000 clones, with 65% to 85% as singletons. This chain connects TRBV5-1 to TRBJ2-7, with 7 bases fitting TRBD2. Source material: peripheral blood. This clonotype was obtained from a man in his forties with active or convalescent COVID-19. CDR3 loop: CASSREAAYEQYF. Here the CDR3 DNA reads TGCGCCAGCAGCCGGGAGGCGGCCTACGAGCAGTACTTC.